A single sample is the source of the 19 T cell receptor beta chains below, sequenced in a study of blood T cells in healthy people across ages. A J-beta primer mix and a sample-barcoded 5' primer were used in a second PCR of roughly 6 to 11 cycles. TCRdb re-called the 5' RACE reads with MiXCR, one entry per CDR3 protein. The profile shows about a million distinct CDR3 sequences, roughly 52% of them singletons. The source material was blood. The receptors were gathered from a young man in good health.

V usage is TRBV4-2 and J usage is TRBJ2-4, with D possibly being TRBD2 (5 bases). The better agreement between TRBJ2-7 and the DNA end casts doubt on the J call. Germline lookup yields CDR1 LGHNA and CDR2 YNFKEQ. The CDR3 runs 15 residues. The chain's CDR3 is CASSQPTSPPSEQYF. The CDR3 DNA reads as TGTGCCAGCAGCCAACCTACTAGTCCCCCCTCCGAGCAGTACTTC.

This clonotype has at least ten counts. This sequence joins TRBV12-3 or TRBV12-4 and TRBJ2-1; 7 bases are shared with TRBD1. J gave up 7 bases and V 7 bases, and 13 bases lay outside the gene matches. The CDR3 is made up of 15 amino acids. The CDR3 bases are TGTGCCAGCATGCAAGGGGGCTCAATTCTTAATGAGCAGTTCTTC. Translation gives CASMQGGSILNEQFF.

The chain combines TRBV28 with TRBJ2-4, with D maybe TRBD2 (6 bases). The CDR3 is 13 residues long. V dropped 1 base and J dropped 10 bases, with 11 bases sitting between them. Germline CDR1 reads MDHEN; CDR2 reads SYDVKM. The CDR3 DNA reads TGTGCCAGCAGTTTATCCAGGGAGGATATTCAGTACTTC. It is translated as CASSLSREDIQYF.

The V and J genes are TRBV28 and TRBJ2-5; TRBD1 agrees at 7 bases. The V gene end was trimmed by 4 bases and the J gene end by 5 bases; junction bases not matched to a gene: 13. The CDR3 spans 16 residues. The germline gives CDR1 MDHEN, CDR2 SYDVKM. Written as DNA, the CDR3 is TGTGCCAGCAGTTCCAGACAGGGTTGGGGGTCGGAGACCCAGTACTTC. Translating it yields CASSSRQGWGSETQYF.

This clonotype has a count of ten or more. V and J are TRBV7-2 and TRBJ2-7, with D maybe TRBD1 (6 bases). Germline CDR1 and CDR2: SGHTA and FQGNSA. The CDR3 covers 14 residues. Deletions cut 1 base from V and 5 bases from J, with 12 bases between. CDR3 in DNA: TGTGCCAGCAGCTTAGGGCAGGGGCTCCACGAGCAGTACTTC. This codes for CASSLGQGLHEQYF.

V gene TRBV12-3 or TRBV12-4 combines with J gene TRBJ1-6; TRBD1 matches 8 bases. This CDR3 spans 14 amino acids. V dropped 6 bases and J dropped 8; count of bases not matched to a gene: 6. DNA of the CDR3: TGTGCCAGCAGCCGCGGACAGGGTTATTCACCCCTCCACTTT. It translates to CASSRGQGYSPLHF.

The rearrangement joins TRBV12-5 to TRBJ2-1; possibly TRBD2 for D (5 bases). The V and J ends lost 5 bases and 6 bases respectively, with 11 bases between them. Germline V gene data show CDR1 as LGHNT and CDR2 as FRNRAP. This CDR3 contains 13 residues. The CDR3 region is CASGRGRPNEQFF. The CDR3 DNA sequence: TGTGCTAGTGGTCGCGGGCGGCCCAATGAGCAGTTCTTC.

The V and J genes are TRBV24-1 and TRBJ2-1; 12 bases line up with TRBD2. In germline, CDR1 is KGHDR, CDR2 SFDVKD. The CDR3 runs to 13 residues. Trimming took 7 bases from V and 8 from J; bases not matched to a gene: 2. The CDR3 sequence is CATRTSGGYEQFF. The CDR3, as DNA: TGTGCCACCAGGACTAGCGGGGGCTATGAGCAGTTCTTC.

This rearrangement joins TRBV4-3 to TRBJ1-1, with unresolved D. Trimming took off 0 bases at V and 3 bases at J, with 11 bases between the two ends. The CDR3 is 15 amino acids. The germline V gene has CDR1 LGHNA and CDR2 YSLEER. The CDR3 DNA sequence: TGCGCCAGCAGCCAAGATGCTGGAGGGCACACTGAAGCTTTCTTT. This encodes CASSQDAGGHTEAFF.

The rearrangement links TRBV27 to TRBJ2-7, with D unresolved. The ends were cut back, 10 bases at V and 3 bases at J, with 16 bases in the middle. The CDR3 spans 13 residues. Germline V gene data show CDR1 as MNHEY and CDR2 as SMNVEV (reference sequence). CDR3 sequence: CATWTLGNYEQYF. The CDR3 DNA sequence: TGTGCCACCTGGACCCTAGGCAACTACGAGCAGTACTTC.

The gene calls are TRBV3-1 and TRBJ2-1; no clear D gene. Germline V gene sequence: CDR1 LGHDT, CDR2 YNNKEL (reference sequence). Trimming removed 1 base from V and 7 bases from J, with 14 bases in between. The CDR3 loop spans 15 amino acids. The CDR3 reads CASSQGRLMVNEQFF. The CDR3 bases are TGTGCCAGCAGCCAAGGACGACTGATGGTGAATGAGCAGTTCTTC.

This clonotype has only a few counts. This sequence may be a read error, since a much larger clone differs from it by one base. This chain uses TRBV7-2 with TRBJ2-5; 8 bases match TRBD2. Germline V gene data show CDR1 as SGHTA and CDR2 as FQGNSA. CDR3 length: 14 residues. V lost 2 bases, J lost 11 bases, and 10 bases stayed unmatched. The CDR3 DNA follows: TGTGCCAGCAGCTTACGGGGGGGCAACAATGAGCAGTACTTC. Amino acids: CASSLRGGNNEQYF.

The chain employs TRBV7-6 and TRBJ2-1; 11 bases fit TRBD2. CDR1 is SGHVS and CDR2 is FNYEAQ in the germline V gene. The CDR3 totals 15 residues. V lost 4 bases to trimming and J lost 7 bases; unmatched junction nucleotides: 6. The CDR3 sequence: CASSSRLAGSNEQFF. In DNA form, the CDR3 reads TGTGCCAGCAGCTCGAGACTAGCGGGGAGTAATGAGCAGTTCTTC.

Of note for this clonotype: A much larger clonotype is one base distant, so this may be a read error. The chain is built from TRBV7-2 and TRBJ2-3, with TRBD2 matching 8 bases. Per the germline V gene, CDR1 is SGHTA and CDR2 is FQGNSA. The CDR3 has 14 amino acids. The junction had 2 bases not matched to a gene; V was cut back by 4 bases and J by 2 bases. As DNA, the CDR3 is TGTGCCAGCAGCTCGGGACTAGACACAGATACGCAGTATTTT. Residues: CASSSGLDTDTQYF.

As for this clonotype: One base away lies a much larger clone, so this may be a sequencing read error. This rearrangement joins TRBV7-2 to TRBJ2-7, with 9 bases fitting TRBD1. Germline V gene data show CDR1 as SGHTA and CDR2 as FQGNSA. The J segment lost 7 bases and the V segment lost 5 bases, leaving 12 bases of the junction unmatched. CDR3 length: 15 amino acids. The CDR3 reads CASSAPGQGSNEQYF. Written as DNA, the CDR3 is TGTGCCAGCAGCGCTCCGGGACAGGGAAGCAATGAGCAGTACTTC.

The table lists this clonotype with a count of one. The chain recombines TRBV20-1 with TRBJ1-2, with D perhaps TRBD1 (6 bases). CDR1 and CDR2 from the germline V gene are DFQATT and SNEGSKA (reference sequence). V lost 4 bases and J lost 0, with 12 bases in between. The CDR3 has 14 amino acids. CDR3 coding DNA: TGCAGTGCTATTCGACAGGTAGCTAACTATGGCTACACCTTC. Its translation is CSAIRQVANYGYTF.

The chain couples TRBV2 to TRBJ2-3; TRBD1 agrees at 8 bases. The CDR3 has 16 residues. Germline V gene sequence: CDR1 SNHLY, CDR2 FYNNEI. V gave up 6 bases and J gave up 4 bases; unmatched junction bases: 12. The CDR3 region is CASRRRTGQFADTQYF. The CDR3 DNA follows: TGTGCCAGCAGGAGGAGGACAGGGCAGTTTGCAGATACGCAGTATTTT.

V gene TRBV5-1 combines with J gene TRBJ1-5, with 7 positions matching TRBD1. V lost 5 bases to trimming and J lost 4 bases; unmatched junction nucleotides: 6. The CDR3 covers 14 residues. The germline CDR1 and CDR2 sequences are SGHRS and YFSETQ. The CDR3 loop is CASRPGQLNQPQHF. Here the CDR3 DNA reads TGCGCCAGCAGGCCGGGACAGTTAAATCAGCCCCAGCATTTT.

The V gene is TRBV5-1, the J gene TRBJ2-7; either TRBD1 or TRBD2 may fit D (5 bases each). This CDR3 spans 16 amino acids. V was pared by 4 bases and J by 7 bases, with 24 bases between. Germline V CDR1 and CDR2: SGHRS, YFSETQ. This chain's CDR3 is CASSLDGTVTYNEQYF. DNA of the CDR3: TGCGCCAGCAGCCTGGACGGGACCGTCACCTACAATGAGCAGTACTTC. The variable domain in full, completed from reference TRBV5-1 and TRBJ2-7, reads KAGVTQTPRYLIKTRGQQVTLSCSPISGHRSVSWYQQTPGQGLQFLFEYFSETQRNKGNFPGRFSGRQFSNSRSEMNVSTLELGDSALYLCASSLDGTVTYNEQYFGPGTRLTVT.